This T cell receptor (beta chain) was documented in a study of identical twins. This clonotype was detected many times. Antigen unknown. Study results and caveats: The abundant beta clonotypes from cord blood had fewer insertions, and memory repertoires had none of this.

Via MiXCR, TCRdb re-called the 5' RACE reads, giving one row per CDR3 protein. The table records roughly 240,000 distinct CDR3 sequences, 5.5% to 7% of them present only once. The germline V gene has CDR1 MDHEN and CDR2 SYDVKM. V lost 3 bases and J 6 bases, leaving 12 bases between the germline ends. CDR3 length: 14 residues. This same sample was also part of a study on yellow fever vaccine responses in identical twins.

The specimen sequenced was memory (CD45RO+) T cells sorted from blood. This receptor was taken from a woman aged 18-29 years in good health. The V call is TRBV28, the J call TRBJ2-1; tentative D call: TRBD2 (5 bases). The chain's CDR3 is CASSLVIARNEQFF. The CDR3, as DNA: TGTGCCAGCAGTTTGGTAATAGCGCGCAATGAGCAGTTCTTC.